Each of the 5 T cell receptor beta chains below was sequenced from the same sample in a study of blood T cell repertoires in COVID-19. The data were produced by immunoSEQ multiplex PCR, yet TCRdb's version contains in-frame clones alone and is incomplete. The sample includes roughly 220,000 clones, about 87% of them seen just once. The sample taken for sequencing was peripheral blood. Receptors originate from a man in his sixties with acute or convalescent COVID-19.

This chain connects TRBV30 to TRBJ1-2; D is unclear. The V end was cut by 5 bases, the J end by 0 bases, with 10 bases between. This CDR3 has 13 residues. Germline V gives CDR1 GTSNPN, CDR2 SVGIG (reference sequence). The chain's CDR3 is CAWYSGSNYGYTF. The CDR3 nucleotides are TGTGCCTGGTATAGTGGTTCTAACTATGGCTACACCTTC.

This clone is deemed medium-sized. V is TRBV6-2 or TRBV6-3 and J is TRBJ2-5; D may be TRBD2 (5 bases). Germline CDR1 and CDR2: MNHEY and SVGEGT. This CDR3 region has 13 residues. V lost 2 bases, J lost 2 bases, and 6 bases lay in between. The CDR3 DNA reads as TGTGCCAGCAGTTACAGGGAGCAAGAGACCCAGTACTTC. Amino acid sequence: CASSYREQETQYF.

This clone came up a few times. The chain uses TRBV25-1 and TRBJ1-2, with TRBD1 as a possible D gene (5 bases). V lost 1 base and J lost 4, with 16 bases in between. Germline CDR1 reads MGHDK; CDR2 reads SYGVNS. The CDR3 is made up of 16 amino acids. As DNA, the CDR3 is TGTGCCAGCAGTGAATCCTTGGCAGGGATGAGCTATGGCTACACCTTC. Translating gives CASSESLAGMSYGYTF.

This chain joins TRBV5-1 and TRBJ2-2, with a possible D match to TRBD1 (6 bases). The V gene lost 4 bases and the J gene lost 0 bases, with 13 bases spanning the gap. CDR3 length equals 16 residues. CDR1 is SGHRS, CDR2 YFSETQ, per germline. CDR3 nucleotides: TGCGCCAGCAGCGGCGGACAGATCGCGAACACCGGGGAGCTGTTTTTT. Translation: CASSGGQIANTGELFF.

The CDR3 nucleotides read TGTGCCAGCAGTTTAGGAGTGACAGATACGCAGTATTTT. Protein: CASSLGVTDTQYF. The chain has TRBV27 and TRBJ2-3, with no clear D. The germline V and J ends were trimmed by 2 bases and 3 bases, with 6 bases remaining between them. The germline CDR1 and CDR2 sequences are MNHEY and SMNVEV (reference sequence). This CDR3 spans 13 amino acids.